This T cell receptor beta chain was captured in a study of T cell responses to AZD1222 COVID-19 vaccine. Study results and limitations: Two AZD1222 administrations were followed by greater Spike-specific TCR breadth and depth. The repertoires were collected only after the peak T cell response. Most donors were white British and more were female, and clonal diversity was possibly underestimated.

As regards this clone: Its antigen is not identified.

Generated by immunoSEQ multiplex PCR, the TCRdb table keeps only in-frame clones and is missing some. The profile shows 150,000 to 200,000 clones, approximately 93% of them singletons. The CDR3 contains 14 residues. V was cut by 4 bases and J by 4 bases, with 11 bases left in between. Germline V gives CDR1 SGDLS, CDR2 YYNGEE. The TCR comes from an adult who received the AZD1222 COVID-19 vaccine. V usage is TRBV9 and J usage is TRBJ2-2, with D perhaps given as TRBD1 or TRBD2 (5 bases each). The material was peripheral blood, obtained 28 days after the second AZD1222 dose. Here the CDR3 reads CASSLSGPTGELFF. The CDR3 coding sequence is TGTGCCAGCAGCCTTTCGGGGCCCACCGGGGAGCTGTTTTTT.